This T cell receptor (beta chain) was found in a study of T cells in Graves' hyperthyroidism and ophthalmopathy. The CDR3 consists of 14 residues. Germline V gene sequence: CDR1 SQVTM, CDR2 ANQGSEA. The trim removed 3 bases at V and 6 bases at J, leaving 10 bases unmatched. Template material for amplifying TCR beta CDR3 regions consisted of RNA transcripts. The TCR CDR3 first-round RT-PCR relied on the HTBI primer set. TCRdb re-analysed the multiplex PCR reads in MiXCR, keeping a single row per CDR3 protein. The sample yields more than 300,000 distinct CDR3 sequences, about 18% seen once. This clonotype was detected a few times. Used for diagnoses were clinical symptoms, serum thyroxine and TRAb, thyroid ultrasound and orbital computed tomography.

The V and J genes are TRBV29-1 and TRBJ1-2; 7 bases fit TRBD1. The clonotype was recovered from a young woman with Graves' hyperthyroidism that later progressed to Graves' ophthalmopathy. The sequenced sample consisted of blood. The CDR3 is CSVESQTGRDGYTF. The CDR3 DNA is TGCAGCGTTGAGTCTCAGACAGGGAGGGATGGCTACACCTTC.